One and the same sample provided the 20 T cell receptor beta chains below, sequenced in a study of blood T cell repertoires in COVID-19. Assay: immunoSEQ multiplex PCR; the TCRdb copy retains only in-frame clones and omits some. The sample holds about 55,000 clones, roughly 85% seen once. The specimen sequenced was peripheral blood. Source of these receptors: a human donor in a cohort sampled during active COVID-19.

The chain carries TRBV12-3 or TRBV12-4 and TRBJ1-2; D gene ambiguous. CDR3 length: 12 amino acids. The V end lost 3 bases, the J end lost 6 bases, and 8 bases lay between the germline ends. CDR3 DNA: TGTGCCAGCAGTTTTTTAGGAGATGGCTACACCTTC. Translated: CASSFLGDGYTF.

The V gene is TRBV4-2, the J gene TRBJ1-1; D remains ambiguous. V lost 1 base and J lost 7, with 19 bases in between. The germline V gene has CDR1 LGHNA and CDR2 YNFKEQ. The CDR3 contains 16 residues. The CDR3 here is CASSQGASGRGVEAFF. The CDR3 DNA sequence: TGTGCCAGCAGCCAAGGGGCCAGTGGTCGGGGAGTTGAAGCTTTCTTT.

J is TRBJ2-3 and V is TRBV6-5; 8 bases map to TRBD1. Germline CDR1 MNHEY, CDR2 SVGAGI. V was clipped by 6 bases and J by 8 bases; unmatched bases: 10. There are 14 residues in the CDR3. For the CDR3, the DNA is TGTGCCAGCAGCACAGGACAGGGAAGGGGTACGCAGTATTTT. The encoded protein is CASSTGQGRGTQYF.

The V call is TRBV6-5, the J call TRBJ1-4; the D gene is possibly TRBD1 (6 bases). Between the trimmed V and J ends, which lost 8 bases and 5 bases, there was a span of 15 bases. The germline CDR1 and CDR2 sequences are MNHEY and SVGAGI. The CDR3 is made up of 14 amino acids. CDR3 sequence (DNA): TGTGCCAGCTCGCCAGGGGCCCTGAATGAAAAACTGTTTTTT. This sequence encodes CASSPGALNEKLFF.

V gene TRBV29-1 combines with J gene TRBJ1-1; no clear D. Trimming took 6 bases from V and 0 from J, leaving 11 bases between them. The CDR3 spans 13 residues. Looked up from germline, CDR1 is SQVTM and CDR2 is ANQGSEA. CDR3 protein: CSVEGRMNTEAFF. As DNA, the CDR3 is TGCAGCGTCGAGGGAAGAATGAACACTGAAGCTTTCTTT.

This chain links TRBV7-2 with TRBJ1-2; D gene unclear. The CDR3 runs to 13 residues. V shed 2 bases and J shed 7 bases, with 11 bases lying between them. From germline, CDR1 is SGHTA and CDR2 FQGNSA. CDR3 in DNA: TGTGCCAGCAGCTTAAGGACCGAGGGTGGCTACACCTTC. It specifies CASSLRTEGGYTF.

The rearrangement joins TRBV5-4 to TRBJ1-6, with a weak D call TRBD1 (6 bases). V dropped 2 bases and J dropped 8 bases, with 11 bases sitting between them. CDR1 is SGHNT and CDR2 is YYREEE in the germline V gene (reference sequence). This CDR3 has 14 residues. CDR3 region: CASSFISGDSPLHF. CDR3 coding DNA: TGTGCCAGCAGCTTTATATCAGGGGATTCACCCCTCCACTTT.

The rearrangement joins TRBV3-1 (or the pseudogene TRBV3-2) to TRBJ1-2, with 9 positions matching TRBD1. V shed 6 bases and J 6 bases; nucleotides not matched to a gene: 11. The CDR3 runs 15 residues. Looked up from germline, CDR1 is LGHDT and CDR2 is YNNKEL (reference sequence). CDR3 coding DNA: TGTGCCAGCAGTCGCAATCTTGACAGGGGGAATGGCTACACCTTC. This gives the protein CASSRNLDRGNGYTF.

This clone appeared a single time. The chain couples TRBV5-5 to TRBJ1-2, with 7 nucleotides matching TRBD1. J was trimmed by 7 bases and V by 1 base; bases with no gene match: 10. The CDR3 spans 15 residues. CDR1 and CDR2 from the germline V gene are SGHKS and YYEKEE (reference sequence). DNA of the CDR3: TGTGCCAGCAGCTTGATGCCAGGGGGAGGCGGTGGCTACACCTTC. This gives the protein CASSLMPGGGGGYTF.

The chain is built from TRBV11-2 and TRBJ1-2; 7 nucleotides line up with TRBD1. The ends lost 5 bases at V and 2 bases at J; junction bases unmatched: 2. The CDR3 is made up of 13 amino acids. CDR1 is SGHAT, CDR2 FQNNGV, per germline. CDR3 protein: CASSQDRNYGYTF. For the CDR3, the DNA is TGTGCCAGCAGCCAGGACAGGAACTATGGCTACACCTTC. Combining the CDR3 with reference TRBV11-2 and TRBJ1-2 gives the whole variable domain EAGVAQSPRYKIIEKRQSVAFWCNPISGHATLYWYQQILGQGPKLLIQFQNNGVVDDSQLPKDRFSAERLKGVDSTLKIQPAKLEDSAVYLCASSQDRNYGYTFGSGTRLTVV.

The count of this clone is one. V and J are TRBV6-4 and TRBJ2-1; possible D gene TRBD2, 6 bases. V was clipped by 2 bases and J by 7 bases, with 9 bases between them. CDR1 is MRHNA, CDR2 SNTAGT, per germline. The CDR3 spans 13 residues. The CDR3 nucleotides are TGTGCCAGCAGTGACGGGGGGAGGAATGAGCAGTTCTTC. Translation gives CASSDGGRNEQFF.

This rearrangement joins TRBV5-4 to TRBJ1-6; 8 bases are shared with TRBD1. The germline CDR1 and CDR2 sequences are SGHNT and YYREEE (reference sequence). The CDR3 contains 16 residues. Trimming removed 4 bases from V and 0 bases from J; junction bases left unmatched: 3. The CDR3 nucleotides are TGTGCCAGCAGCCGGACAGGGAGCTCCTATAATTCACCCCTCCACTTT. Protein: CASSRTGSSYNSPLHF. Combining the CDR3 with reference TRBV5-4 and TRBJ1-6 gives the whole variable domain ETGVTQSPTHLIKTRGQQVTLRCSSQSGHNTVSWYQQALGQGPQFIFQYYREEENGRGNFPPRFSGLQFPNYSSELNVNALELDDSALYLCASSRTGSSYNSPLHFGNGTRLTVT.

The chain couples TRBV19 to TRBJ1-5; 7 bases match TRBD1. V gave up 3 bases and J gave up 6 bases; unmatched junction bases: 5. Germline V CDR1 and CDR2: LNHDA, SQIVND (reference sequence). CDR3 size: 14 residues. In DNA form, the CDR3 reads TGTGCCAGTAGTATGGGAAACAGGGGTCAGCCCCAGCATTTT. As protein: CASSMGNRGQPQHF.

J is TRBJ1-1 and V is TRBV11-2; D is perhaps TRBD1 (6 bases). This CDR3 has 11 amino acids. Trimming removed 5 bases at V and 5 bases at J, with 6 bases between. Germline V lookup: CDR1 SGHAT, CDR2 FQNNGV. CDR3 sequence (DNA): TGTGCCAGCAGCCAGGGGACTGAAGCTTTCTTT. Translation gives CASSQGTEAFF. The whole variable domain, remainder taken from reference TRBV11-2 and TRBJ1-1, is EAGVAQSPRYKIIEKRQSVAFWCNPISGHATLYWYQQILGQGPKLLIQFQNNGVVDDSQLPKDRFSAERLKGVDSTLKIQPAKLEDSAVYLCASSQGTEAFFGQGTRLTVV.

V and J are TRBV6-6 and TRBJ1-1; D unclear. With 1 base removed from V and 9 bases from J, the gap between germline ends came to 6 bases. The CDR3 is 11 residues long. The germline gives CDR1 MNHNY, CDR2 SVGAGI (reference sequence). CDR3 sequence (DNA): TGTGCCAGCAGTTACTTAACTCAAGCTTTCTTT. Protein product: CASSYLTQAFF.

The chain links TRBV2 to TRBJ1-4; 8 nucleotides agree with TRBD1. V lost 5 bases and J lost 8; bases outside the gene matches: 10. In germline, CDR1 is SNHLY, CDR2 FYNNEI. The CDR3 is 15 residues long. CDR3 coding DNA: TGTGCCAGCAGTTACTCGACAGGGGAAAAGGAAAAACTGTTTTTT. Its translation: CASSYSTGEKEKLFF.

The rearrangement links TRBV7-2 to TRBJ2-7; 7 bases match TRBD1. Germline V CDR1 and CDR2: SGHTA, FQGNSA. The CDR3 spans 15 residues. V trimming: 2 bases; J trimming: 0 bases; junction bases outside the gene matches: 4. The CDR3 loop is CASSLSTGSSYEQYF. CDR3 DNA: TGTGCCAGCAGCTTATCGACAGGGAGCTCCTACGAGCAGTACTTC.

This sequence joins TRBV5-1 and TRBJ1-1; tentative D call: TRBD1 (5 bases). Germline CDR1 SGHRS, CDR2 YFSETQ. The CDR3 length is 14 residues. V was trimmed by 0 bases and J by 6 bases, leaving 12 bases between them. The CDR3 sequence: CASSLGGVFSEAFF. The CDR3, as DNA: TGCGCCAGCAGCTTGGGGGGCGTATTTTCTGAAGCTTTCTTT.

V is TRBV5-1 and J is TRBJ1-2, with D perhaps TRBD1 (6 bases). There are 12 residues in the CDR3. The germline CDR1 and CDR2 sequences are SGHRS and YFSETQ. The germline V and J ends were trimmed by 2 bases and 7 bases, with 9 bases remaining between them. Here the CDR3 DNA reads TGCGCCAGCAGCTTCGGGGGGCTTGGCTACACCTTC. Protein product: CASSFGGLGYTF.

CDR3 in amino acids: CASSARGLYNEQFF. The CDR3 DNA sequence: TGTGCCAGCAGTGCCAGGGGTCTTTACAATGAGCAGTTCTTC. The V call is TRBV6-4, the J call TRBJ2-1, with D tentatively TRBD1 (6 bases). Per the germline V gene, CDR1 is MRHNA and CDR2 is SNTAGT. The CDR3 runs 14 residues. V lost 4 bases and J lost 4, with 11 bases in between.